This T cell receptor beta chain was obtained from a study of CD8 T cells in Susac syndrome. RNA in amounts of about 0.45 to 1 ug was reverse transcribed with random hexamers. immunoSEQ multiplex PCR amplified TCR beta CDR3 across 54 Vbeta, 13 Jbeta. MiXCR, run by TCRdb on the immunoSEQ multiplex PCR reads, gives a single entry per CDR3 protein. This table holds about 250,000 distinct CDR3 sequences, about 93% found once. This CDR3 region has 14 residues. Trimming pared 7 bases from V and 5 bases from J, leaving 20 bases between. Germline CDR1 and CDR2: SQVTM and ANQGSEA. TCR beta sequencing was performed on blood CD8+ and CD4+ T cells. FACS was used to enrich TEMRA cells, whereas the CD8+ and CD4+ T cells were obtained by negative isolation.

This sequence originates from a human donor with multiple sclerosis. J is TRBJ2-5 and V is TRBV29-1; a weak D match, TRBD1 (6 bases). The sample comprised CD4+ T cells from PBMCs. Here the CDR3 reads CSASLQGPRETQYF. The CDR3, as DNA: TGCAGCGCCTCCTTACAGGGCCCCCGCGAGACCCAGTACTTC.